This T cell receptor (beta chain) was sequenced during a study of post-analysis software for immune sequencing data. General study findings and limits: Patients used several TRBV segments, including TRBV5-6, TRBV5-1 and TRBV20-1, more often than controls.

Germline V CDR1 and CDR2: SNHLY, FYNNEI. Trimming cost V 7 bases and J 6 bases; bases outside gene matches: 9. The CDR3 covers 16 residues. Libraries were made from TCR beta cDNA, and they carried unique molecular identifiers. From the PCR reads, TCRdb called clonotypes with MiXCR, one entry per CDR3 protein. The repertoire consists of hundreds of thousands of distinct CDR3 sequences, with roughly 45% occurring once and the leading ten covering 9.5% to 13%. About this clonotype: Its matching antigen is unknown.

The sequence came from a girl between 5 and 17 years old with multiple sclerosis. Sequencing input: blood. The chain employs TRBV2 and TRBJ2-1, with TRBD2 identical over 13 bases. The DNA of the CDR3 is TGTGCCAGCATCTCGGAGACTAGCGGGAGGATCAATGAGCAGTTCTTC. It translates to CASISETSGRINEQFF.